The next 32 T cell receptor beta chains were all read from a single sample in a study of blood T cell repertoires in COVID-19. The repertoire was sequenced with immunoSEQ multiplex PCR; TCRdb's copy has only in-frame clones and lacks some. The sample has a few hundred thousand clones, around 92% seen once. The sequenced material came from PBMCs or T cells enriched from blood (not recorded which). The receptors here all came from a woman between 50 and 59 years old who had been exposed to COVID-19.

The chain combines TRBV27 with TRBJ1-1; 7 bases match TRBD1. The germline V gene encodes CDR1 MNHEY and CDR2 SMNVEV (reference sequence). CDR3 length equals 17 residues. V gave up 4 bases and J gave up 0 bases; unmatched junction bases: 11. As DNA, the CDR3 is TGTGCCAGCAGTTCCCGCAGCCAGACAGGGATGAACACTGAAGCTTTCTTT. Translated: CASSSRSQTGMNTEAFF.

This chain joins TRBV11-1 and TRBJ2-7; D gene uncertain. The CDR3 contains 14 residues. Germline V CDR1 and CDR2: SGHAT, FQDESV (reference sequence). Trimming left V 6 bases short and J 0 bases short, with 12 bases between. The CDR3 reads CASRPGGNSYEQYF. The CDR3 nucleotides read TGTGCCAGCAGACCCGGCGGCAACTCCTACGAGCAGTACTTC. Looking up the rest from reference TRBV11-1 and TRBJ2-7 gives the full variable domain: EAEVAQSPRYKITEKSQAVAFWCDPISGHATLYWYRQILGQGPELLVQFQDESVVDDSQLPKDRFSAERLKGVDSTLKIQPAELGDSAMYLCASRPGGNSYEQYFGPGTRLTVT.

The chain employs TRBV7-2 and TRBJ1-1, with a weak D call TRBD1 (6 bases). The CDR3 is made up of 14 amino acids. V was pared by 2 bases and J by 1 base, with 8 bases between. The germline CDR1 and CDR2 sequences are SGHTA and FQGNSA. CDR3 in DNA: TGTGCCAGCAGCTTACAGACAGGGAACACTGAAGCTTTCTTT. Amino acids: CASSLQTGNTEAFF.

The chain is built from TRBV27 and TRBJ2-5; 11 nucleotides match TRBD2. Per the germline V gene, CDR1 is MNHEY and CDR2 is SMNVEV (reference sequence). V trimming: 5 bases; J trimming: 2 bases; junction bases outside the gene matches: 4. This CDR3 region has 15 residues. The CDR3 region is CASSPLAGGQETQYF. CDR3 DNA: TGTGCCAGCAGTCCCCTAGCGGGGGGACAAGAGACCCAGTACTTC.

This clone was counted only a few times. This chain uses TRBV12-3 or TRBV12-4 with TRBJ1-5; D remains unclear. The V end lost 1 base, the J end lost 9 bases, and 10 bases lay between the germline ends. CDR3 length: 13 amino acids. Here the CDR3 DNA reads TGTGCCAGCAGTTTAGGGGCTCTGGGGCCCCAGCATTTT. Translated, it gives CASSLGALGPQHF.

The chain has TRBV19 and TRBJ1-5; TRBD1 aligns across 7 bases. CDR1 is LNHDA, CDR2 SQIVND, per germline (reference sequence). The CDR3 runs to 15 residues. The V gene end was trimmed by 5 bases and the J gene end by 7 bases; junction bases not matched to a gene: 11. The CDR3 DNA reads TGTGCCAGTAGTCCGTATAGGGGGCGCGGGCAGCCCCAGCATTTT. Residues: CASSPYRGRGQPQHF. The full variable domain, with the rest looked up from reference TRBV19 and TRBJ1-5, is DGGITQSPKYLFRKEGQNVTLSCEQNLNHDAMYWYRQDPGQGLRLIYYSQIVNDFQKGDIAEGYSVSREKKESFPLTVTSAQKNPTAFYLCASSPYRGRGQPQHFGDGTRLSIL.

V usage is TRBV18 and J usage is TRBJ1-1; D gene ambiguous. The CDR3 has 14 amino acids. The germline V and J ends were trimmed by 3 bases and 2 bases, with 10 bases remaining between them. The germline V gene encodes CDR1 KGHSH and CDR2 LQKENI. The CDR3 bases are TGTGCCAGCTCACCGGTCGGGATTAACACTGAAGCTTTCTTT. It is translated as CASSPVGINTEAFF.

The gene calls are TRBV19 and TRBJ1-1; possibly TRBD1 for D (5 bases). The germline V gene has CDR1 LNHDA and CDR2 SQIVND (reference sequence). The length of the CDR3 is 12 residues. Deletions cut 6 bases from V and 6 bases from J, with 11 bases between. The CDR3 loop is CASSRQKAEAFF. The CDR3 region has the DNA TGTGCCAGTAGCCGACAGAAGGCTGAAGCTTTCTTT.

The chain combines TRBV19 with TRBJ1-2; D not certain. CDR3 size: 13 residues. Per germline, CDR1 LNHDA and CDR2 SQIVND (reference sequence). V lost 0 bases to trimming and J lost 6 bases, with 8 bases between them. The CDR3 region is CASSIDPYHGYTF. The CDR3 DNA follows: TGTGCCAGTAGTATAGATCCCTACCATGGCTACACCTTC.

The rearrangement links TRBV10-1 to TRBJ2-1, with 13 nucleotides matching TRBD2. Germline CDR1 is WNHNN and CDR2 is SYGVQD (reference sequence). CDR3 length: 18 residues. The V segment lost 3 bases and the J segment 3 bases; nucleotides outside the gene matches: 8. This CDR3 reads CASSDETRTSGSYNEQFF. The CDR3, as DNA: TGCGCCAGCAGTGATGAAACCCGGACTAGCGGGAGCTACAATGAGCAGTTCTTC.

The rearrangement links TRBV19 to TRBJ2-5; possibly TRBD1 for D (5 bases). Trimming removed 4 bases at V and 2 bases at J, with 17 bases between. The CDR3 totals 16 residues. Looked up from germline, CDR1 is LNHDA and CDR2 is SQIVND (reference sequence). The CDR3 reads CASSKGSGSLQETQYF. The CDR3 nucleotides read TGTGCCAGTAGTAAGGGCTCAGGGTCACTGCAAGAGACCCAGTACTTC.

This chain connects TRBV7-9 to TRBJ2-1; 7 nucleotides agree with TRBD1. The CDR3 covers 14 residues. The germline V gene encodes CDR1 SEHNR and CDR2 FQNEAQ (reference sequence). With V trimmed by 3 bases and J by 8 bases, 7 bases remained unmatched. CDR3 in amino acids: CASSLTGSVYEQFF. CDR3 in DNA: TGTGCCAGCAGCTTGACAGGGTCCGTATATGAGCAGTTCTTC.

This clone is a singleton in its sample. CDR3 in DNA: TGCGCCAGCAGCTTGGTCGGCAATCAGCCCCAGCATTTT. Translation: CASSLVGNQPQHF. This chain connects TRBV5-1 to TRBJ1-5; D gene ambiguous. CDR1 is SGHRS and CDR2 is YFSETQ in the germline V gene. Trimming removed 0 bases at V and 2 bases at J, with 3 bases between. CDR3 size: 13 residues.

The chain carries TRBV5-4 and TRBJ1-4, with D possibly matching TRBD1 (5 bases). CDR3 length equals 15 residues. Germline-derived CDR1 and CDR2 are SGHNT and YYREEE (reference sequence). Trimming removed 3 bases at V and 8 bases at J, with 17 bases between. CDR3 sequence reads: CASSYSGMAGEKLFF. The CDR3 bases are TGTGCCAGCAGCTATTCAGGGATGGCCGGCGAAAAACTGTTTTTT. Variable domain in full (rest from reference TRBV5-4 and TRBJ1-4): ETGVTQSPTHLIKTRGQQVTLRCSSQSGHNTVSWYQQALGQGPQFIFQYYREEENGRGNFPPRFSGLQFPNYSSELNVNALELDDSALYLCASSYSGMAGEKLFFGSGTQLSVL.

The chain employs TRBV7-2 and TRBJ1-4; weak D call: TRBD1 (5 bases). Trimming stripped 1 base from V and 8 bases from J, with 14 bases between. Germline CDR1 SGHTA, CDR2 FQGNSA. CDR3 length: 15 residues. The CDR3 region is CASSLGGGSGEKLFF. The DNA of the CDR3 is TGTGCCAGCAGCTTAGGTGGGGGGAGTGGCGAAAAACTGTTTTTT.

V gene TRBV15 combines with J gene TRBJ2-7; the match to TRBD1 covers 9 bases. With V trimmed by 3 bases and J by 5 bases, 8 bases remained unmatched. From germline, CDR1 is LNHNV and CDR2 YYDKDF (reference sequence). The CDR3 covers 15 residues. The CDR3 region has the DNA TGTGCCACCAGCAGGGACAGGGGTGACATCCACGAGCAGTACTTC. This translates into CATSRDRGDIHEQYF.

The V gene is TRBV19, the J gene TRBJ1-2; D unclear. This CDR3 comprises 13 residues. Germline V gene lookup returns CDR1 LNHDA and CDR2 SQIVND (reference sequence). Trimming removed 7 bases from V and 1 base from J, with 10 bases in between. CDR3 bases: TGTGCCAGTAACTATCCCAGTAACTATGGCTACACCTTC. It is translated as CASNYPSNYGYTF.

V and J are TRBV11-2 and TRBJ2-3; D is ambiguous. Trimming stripped 5 bases from V and 6 bases from J, with 9 bases between. Germline V gives CDR1 SGHAT, CDR2 FQNNGV. The CDR3 loop spans 12 amino acids. Written as DNA, the CDR3 is TGTGCCAGCAGCCAGTCGTCGGATACGCAGTATTTT. Encoded protein: CASSQSSDTQYF. Looking up the rest from reference TRBV11-2 and TRBJ2-3 gives the full variable domain: EAGVAQSPRYKIIEKRQSVAFWCNPISGHATLYWYQQILGQGPKLLIQFQNNGVVDDSQLPKDRFSAERLKGVDSTLKIQPAKLEDSAVYLCASSQSSDTQYFGPGTRLTVL.

The chain is built from TRBV28 and TRBJ1-5; perhaps TRBD1 as D (5 bases). Germline V gives CDR1 MDHEN, CDR2 SYDVKM. Trimming took off 4 bases at V and 6 bases at J, with 19 bases between the two ends. The CDR3 is 16 amino acids. CDR3 sequence: CASSSAGGGWGQPQHF. The CDR3 nucleotides read TGTGCCAGCAGTTCTGCTGGGGGGGGTTGGGGTCAGCCCCAGCATTTT.

CDR3 DNA sequence: TGTGCCAGCAGCAATGACAGGGGGGCCTACGAGCAGTACTTC. Its translation is CASSNDRGAYEQYF. The rearrangement uses TRBV7-2 and TRBJ2-7, with TRBD1 matching 9 bases. Unmatched junction bases numbered 4, after V lost 5 bases and J lost 2 bases. CDR1 SGHTA and CDR2 FQGNSA come from the germline V gene. The CDR3 is 14 residues long.

The chain couples TRBV27 to TRBJ2-5, with TRBD1 matching 7 bases. This CDR3 contains 17 residues. Germline V gene sequence: CDR1 MNHEY, CDR2 SMNVEV (reference sequence). Trimming removed 4 bases from V and 1 base from J; junction bases left unmatched: 12. CDR3 sequence reads: CASSSPPGGQVQETQYF. DNA of the CDR3: TGTGCCAGCAGTTCCCCCCCCGGAGGACAGGTCCAAGAGACCCAGTACTTC.

In this sample, this clone turned up once. The chain has TRBV3-1 (or the pseudogene TRBV3-2) and TRBJ2-7; D possibly corresponds to TRBD1 (7 bases). V was shortened by 4 bases and J by 3 bases, with 13 bases between the two germline ends. Germline V lookup: CDR1 LGHDT, CDR2 YNNKEL (reference sequence). The CDR3 spans 14 residues. The CDR3 protein is CASSPRGVGYEQYF. The CDR3 DNA sequence: TGTGCCAGCAGCCCCAGGGGGGTGGGCTACGAGCAGTACTTC.

This clone was recorded a few times. The chain has TRBV28 and TRBJ1-2; 7 bases line up with TRBD1. From germline, CDR1 is MDHEN and CDR2 SYDVKM. With 6 bases clipped from V and 2 bases from J, the junction kept 6 bases outside the gene matches. The CDR3 totals 14 residues. Here the CDR3 DNA reads TGTGCCAGCAGCACCGGGACAGTGAACTATGGCTACACCTTC. Protein product: CASSTGTVNYGYTF.

This chain links TRBV10-3 with TRBJ1-1; D remains unclear. Between the trimmed V and J ends, which lost 11 bases and 3 bases, there was a span of 16 bases. Germline V gene data show CDR1 as ENHRY and CDR2 as SYGVKD. The CDR3 covers 13 residues. CDR3 DNA sequence: TGTGCCGTGAAACGAGGTTTGGACACTGAAGCTTTCTTT. This codes for CAVKRGLDTEAFF.

This sequence joins TRBV5-1 and TRBJ2-1; tentative D call: TRBD1 (5 bases). The CDR3 totals 16 residues. The germline gives CDR1 SGHRS, CDR2 YFSETQ. Trimming stripped 0 bases from V and 3 bases from J, with 13 bases between. CDR3 nucleotides: TGCGCCAGCAGCTTGGAGGCAGGGTTTGGCTACAATGAGCAGTTCTTC. Its protein product is CASSLEAGFGYNEQFF.

This chain connects TRBV30 to TRBJ1-2; TRBD1 is a possible D gene (5 bases). The germline V gene has CDR1 GTSNPN and CDR2 SVGIG (reference sequence). V was cut by 5 bases and J by 7 bases, with 14 bases left in between. This CDR3 is 12 amino acids long. Here the CDR3 reads CAWGSGTGGYTF. The CDR3 bases are TGTGCCTGGGGTAGCGGGACCGGTGGCTACACCTTC.

The chain recombines TRBV2 with TRBJ1-1; D is unresolved. V was shortened by 3 bases and J by 0 bases, with 5 bases between the two germline ends. The CDR3 loop spans 13 amino acids. Looked up from germline, CDR1 is SNHLY and CDR2 is FYNNEI. CDR3 region: CASSEAMNTEAFF. For the CDR3, the DNA is TGTGCCAGCAGTGAGGCAATGAACACTGAAGCTTTCTTT.

The chain is built from TRBV6-5 and TRBJ1-5; D is unclear. The germline V and J ends were trimmed by 5 bases and 2 bases, with 13 bases remaining between them. The CDR3 covers 15 residues. The germline V gene has CDR1 MNHEY and CDR2 SVGAGI. This chain's CDR3 is CASSHTPGGNQPQHF. DNA of the CDR3: TGTGCCAGCAGTCATACCCCGGGTGGCAATCAGCCCCAGCATTTT.

As regards this clone: Because the CDR3's place on the DNA is in doubt, the DNA is left out and the CDR3 is given as listed by TCRdb. The chain's CDR3 is CASSFSLQGLRQHF. The rearrangement joins TRBV5-5 to TRBJ1-5; TRBD1, the table's D call, lacks a check against the DNA. CDR1 is SGHKS, CDR2 YYEKEE, per germline (reference sequence). The CDR3 spans 14 residues, counting both ends.

This rearrangement joins TRBV18 to TRBJ2-7, with 7 bases aligning to TRBD2. The CDR3 sequence is 13 residues long. With 5 bases clipped from V and 2 bases from J, the junction kept 3 bases outside the gene matches. CDR1 and CDR2 (germline): KGHSH, LQKENI. The CDR3 nucleotides read TGTGCCAGCTCAACTCGGGGGGCCTACGAGCAGTACTTC. Its translation: CASSTRGAYEQYF.

This chain connects TRBV2 to TRBJ1-3; maybe TRBD1 (5 bases). The CDR3 covers 18 residues. V gave up 7 bases and J gave up 0 bases, with 22 bases separating them. CDR1 and CDR2 from the germline V gene are SNHLY and FYNNEI. CDR3 region: CASTAEGGGLLSGNTIYF. The CDR3 DNA follows: TGTGCCAGCACGGCGGAAGGCGGGGGACTCCTCTCTGGAAACACCATATATTTT.

This chain joins TRBV6-5 and TRBJ2-7; D may be TRBD2 (6 bases). Deletions cut 7 bases from V and 3 bases from J, with 16 bases between. Germline-derived CDR1 and CDR2 are MNHEY and SVGAGI. CDR3 size: 14 residues. The CDR3 spells CASTRWGVGYEQYF. CDR3 coding DNA: TGTGCCAGCACCCGGTGGGGGGTGGGCTACGAGCAGTACTTC.